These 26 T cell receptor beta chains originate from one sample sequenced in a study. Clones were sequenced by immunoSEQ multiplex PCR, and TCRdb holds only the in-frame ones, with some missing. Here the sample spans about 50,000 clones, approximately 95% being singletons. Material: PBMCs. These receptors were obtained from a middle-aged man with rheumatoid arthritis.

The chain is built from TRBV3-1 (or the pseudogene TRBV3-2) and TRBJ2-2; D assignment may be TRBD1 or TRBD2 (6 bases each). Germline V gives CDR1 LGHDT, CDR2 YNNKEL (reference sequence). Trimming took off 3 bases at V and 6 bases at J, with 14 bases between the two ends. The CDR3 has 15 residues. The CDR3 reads CASSHAPGAAGELFF. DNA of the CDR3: TGTGCCAGCAGCCACGCCCCGGGGGCAGCCGGGGAGCTGTTTTTT.

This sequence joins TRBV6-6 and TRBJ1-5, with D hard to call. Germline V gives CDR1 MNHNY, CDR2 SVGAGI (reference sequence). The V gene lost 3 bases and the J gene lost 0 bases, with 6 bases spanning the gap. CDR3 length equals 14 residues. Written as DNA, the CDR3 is TGTGCCAGCAGTTATTTAGATAGCAATCAGCCCCAGCATTTT. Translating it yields CASSYLDSNQPQHF.

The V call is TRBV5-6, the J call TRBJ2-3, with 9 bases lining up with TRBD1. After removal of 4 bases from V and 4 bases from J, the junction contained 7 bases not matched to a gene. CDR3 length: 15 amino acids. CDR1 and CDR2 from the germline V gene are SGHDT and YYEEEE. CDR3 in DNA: TGTGCCAGCAGCCCCAGGGACAGGGTGGCAGATACGCAGTATTTT. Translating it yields CASSPRDRVADTQYF. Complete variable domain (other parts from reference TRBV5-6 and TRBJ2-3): DAGVTQSPTHLIKTRGQQVTLRCSPKSGHDTVSWYQQALGQGPQFIFQYYEEEERQRGNFPDRFSGHQFPNYSSELNVNALLLGDSALYLCASSPRDRVADTQYFGPGTRLTVL.

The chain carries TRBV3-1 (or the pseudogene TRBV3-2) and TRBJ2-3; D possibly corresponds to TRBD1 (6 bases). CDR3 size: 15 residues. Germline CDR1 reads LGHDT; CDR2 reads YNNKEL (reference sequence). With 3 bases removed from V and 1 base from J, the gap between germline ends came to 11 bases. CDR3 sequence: CASSHRGLGTDTQYF. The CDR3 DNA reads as TGTGCCAGCAGCCACAGGGGTTTGGGCACAGATACGCAGTATTTT.

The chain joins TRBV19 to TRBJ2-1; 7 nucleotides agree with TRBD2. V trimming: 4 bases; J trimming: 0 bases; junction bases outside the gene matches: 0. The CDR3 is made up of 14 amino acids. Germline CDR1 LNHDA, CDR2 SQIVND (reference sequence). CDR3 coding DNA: TGTGCCAGTAGTAGCGGGAGCTCCTACAATGAGCAGTTCTTC. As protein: CASSSGSSYNEQFF.

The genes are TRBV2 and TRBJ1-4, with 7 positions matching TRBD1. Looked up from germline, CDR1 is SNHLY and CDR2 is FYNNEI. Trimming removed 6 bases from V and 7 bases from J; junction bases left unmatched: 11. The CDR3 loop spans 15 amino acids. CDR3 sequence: CASSARDRDTEKLFF. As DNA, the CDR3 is TGTGCCAGCAGCGCTCGAGACAGGGACACTGAAAAACTGTTTTTT.

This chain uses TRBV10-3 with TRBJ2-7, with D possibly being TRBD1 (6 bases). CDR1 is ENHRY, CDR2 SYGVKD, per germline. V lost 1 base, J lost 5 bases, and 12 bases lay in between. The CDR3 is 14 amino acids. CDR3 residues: CAISELSQGHEQYF. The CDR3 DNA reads TGTGCCATCAGTGAGTTAAGCCAGGGGCACGAGCAGTACTTC.

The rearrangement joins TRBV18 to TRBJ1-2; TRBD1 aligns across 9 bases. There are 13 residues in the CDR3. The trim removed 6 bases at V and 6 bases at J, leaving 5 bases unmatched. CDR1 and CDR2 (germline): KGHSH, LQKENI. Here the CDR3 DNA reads TGTGCCAGCTCCCGGGACAGGGTTAATGGCTACACCTTC. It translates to CASSRDRVNGYTF.

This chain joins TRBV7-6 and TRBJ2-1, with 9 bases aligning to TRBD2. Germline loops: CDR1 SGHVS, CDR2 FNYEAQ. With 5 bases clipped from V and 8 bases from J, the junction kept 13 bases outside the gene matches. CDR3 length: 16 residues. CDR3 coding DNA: TGTGCCAGCAGCCCCTGGGGTAGCGGGAGTCGCGATGAGCAGTTCTTC. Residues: CASSPWGSGSRDEQFF. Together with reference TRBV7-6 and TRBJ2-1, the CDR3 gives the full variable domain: GAGVSQSPRYKVTKRGQDVALRCDPISGHVSLYWYRQALGQGPEFLTYFNYEAQQDKSGLPNDRFSAERPEGSISTLTIQRTEQRDSAMYRCASSPWGSGSRDEQFFGPGTRLTVL.

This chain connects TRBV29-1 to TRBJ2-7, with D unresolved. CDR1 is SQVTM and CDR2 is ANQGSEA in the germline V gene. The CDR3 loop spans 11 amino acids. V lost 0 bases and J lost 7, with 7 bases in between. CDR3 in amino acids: CSVEEGIEQYF. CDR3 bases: TGCAGCGTTGAAGAGGGTATAGAGCAGTACTTC.

CDR3 region: CASKIDSLDSPLHF. The CDR3 DNA reads TGCGCCAGCAAAATTGACAGCCTAGATTCACCCCTCCACTTT. The chain links TRBV5-1 to TRBJ1-6; D might be TRBD1 (5 bases). Germline-derived CDR1 and CDR2 are SGHRS and YFSETQ. Trimming removed 6 bases at V and 8 bases at J, with 15 bases between. This CDR3 is built from 14 residues.

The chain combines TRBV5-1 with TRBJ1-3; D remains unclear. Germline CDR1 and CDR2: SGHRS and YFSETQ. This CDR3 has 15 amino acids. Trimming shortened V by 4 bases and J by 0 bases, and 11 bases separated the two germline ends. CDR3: CASSLDASSGNTIYF. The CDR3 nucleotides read TGCGCCAGCAGCCTCGACGCGAGCTCTGGAAACACCATATATTTT. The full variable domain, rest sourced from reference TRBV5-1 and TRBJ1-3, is KAGVTQTPRYLIKTRGQQVTLSCSPISGHRSVSWYQQTPGQGLQFLFEYFSETQRNKGNFPGRFSGRQFSNSRSEMNVSTLELGDSALYLCASSLDASSGNTIYFGEGSWLTVV.

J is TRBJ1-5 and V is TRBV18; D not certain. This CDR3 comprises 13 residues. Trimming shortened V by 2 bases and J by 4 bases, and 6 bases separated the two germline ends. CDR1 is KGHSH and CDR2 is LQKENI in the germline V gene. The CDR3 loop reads CASSPTLNQPQHF. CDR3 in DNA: TGTGCCAGCTCACCAACACTGAATCAGCCCCAGCATTTT. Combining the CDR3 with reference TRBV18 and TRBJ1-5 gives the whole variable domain NAGVMQNPRHLVRRRGQEARLRCSPMKGHSHVYWYRQLPEEGLKFMVYLQKENIIDESGMPKERFSAEFPKEGPSILRIQQVVRGDSAAYFCASSPTLNQPQHFGDGTRLSIL.

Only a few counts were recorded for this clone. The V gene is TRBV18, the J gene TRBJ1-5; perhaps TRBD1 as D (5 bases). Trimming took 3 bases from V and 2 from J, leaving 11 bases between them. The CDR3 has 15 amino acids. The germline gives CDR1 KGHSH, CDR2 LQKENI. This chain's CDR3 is CASSPEQGRNQPQHF. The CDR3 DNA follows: TGTGCCAGCTCACCCGAGCAGGGACGCAATCAGCCCCAGCATTTT.

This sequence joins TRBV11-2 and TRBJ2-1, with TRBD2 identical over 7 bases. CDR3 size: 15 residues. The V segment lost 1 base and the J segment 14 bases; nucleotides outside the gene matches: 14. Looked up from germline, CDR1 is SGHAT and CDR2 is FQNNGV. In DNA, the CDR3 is TGTGCCAGCAGCTTAGTATTACTAGCGCCCACCGAGAAGTTCTTC. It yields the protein CASSLVLLAPTEKFF.

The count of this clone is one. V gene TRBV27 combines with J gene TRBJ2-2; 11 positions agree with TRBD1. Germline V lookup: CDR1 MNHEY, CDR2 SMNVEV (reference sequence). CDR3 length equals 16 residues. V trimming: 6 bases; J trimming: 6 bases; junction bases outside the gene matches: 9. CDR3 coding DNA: TGTGCCAGCAGGACCAACCCGGGACAGGGGGCCGGGGAGCTGTTTTTT. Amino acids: CASRTNPGQGAGELFF.

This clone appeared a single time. CDR3 region: CASSATGTPSPYEQYF. The DNA of the CDR3 is TGTGCCAGCAGCGCCACCGGGACACCATCCCCTTACGAGCAGTACTTC. V is TRBV9 and J is TRBJ2-7, with D possibly being TRBD1 (6 bases). The germline V and J ends were trimmed by 3 bases and 4 bases, with 20 bases remaining between them. CDR1 and CDR2 from the germline V gene are SGDLS and YYNGEE. This CDR3 has 16 residues.

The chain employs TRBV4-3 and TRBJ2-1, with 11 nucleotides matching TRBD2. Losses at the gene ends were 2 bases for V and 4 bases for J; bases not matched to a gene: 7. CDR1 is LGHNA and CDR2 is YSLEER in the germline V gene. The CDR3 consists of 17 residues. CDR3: CASSQQKTSGNYNEQFF. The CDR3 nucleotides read TGCGCCAGCAGCCAACAGAAGACTAGCGGGAATTACAATGAGCAGTTCTTC.

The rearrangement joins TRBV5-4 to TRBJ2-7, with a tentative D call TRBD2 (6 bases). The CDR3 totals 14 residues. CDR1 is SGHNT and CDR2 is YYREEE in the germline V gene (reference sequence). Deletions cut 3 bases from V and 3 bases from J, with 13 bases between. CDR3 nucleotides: TGTGCCAGCAGCTCCCCCATGGAGGGCTACGAGCAGTACTTC. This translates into CASSSPMEGYEQYF.

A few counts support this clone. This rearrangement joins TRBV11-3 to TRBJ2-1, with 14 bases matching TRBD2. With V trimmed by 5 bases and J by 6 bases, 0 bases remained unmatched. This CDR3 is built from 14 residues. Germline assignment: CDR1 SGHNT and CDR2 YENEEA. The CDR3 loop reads CASSGTSGSNEQFF. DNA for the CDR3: TGTGCCAGCAGCGGGACTAGCGGGAGCAATGAGCAGTTCTTC.

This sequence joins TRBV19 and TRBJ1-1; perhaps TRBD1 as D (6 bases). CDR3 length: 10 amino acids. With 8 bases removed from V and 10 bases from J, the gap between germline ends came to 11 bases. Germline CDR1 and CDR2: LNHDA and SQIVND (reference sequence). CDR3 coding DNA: TGTGCCAGTTCGACAGGTCTAGCTTTCTTT. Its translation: CASSTGLAFF.

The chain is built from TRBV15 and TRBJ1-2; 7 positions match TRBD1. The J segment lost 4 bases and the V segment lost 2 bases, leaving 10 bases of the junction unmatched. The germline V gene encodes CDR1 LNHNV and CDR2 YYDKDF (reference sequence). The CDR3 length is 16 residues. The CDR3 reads CATSRPQDRTGYGYTF. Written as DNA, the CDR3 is TGTGCCACCAGCAGACCCCAGGACAGGACTGGCTATGGCTACACCTTC. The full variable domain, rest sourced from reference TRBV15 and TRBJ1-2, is DAMVIQNPRYQVTQFGKPVTLSCSQTLNHNVMYWYQQKSSQAPKLLFHYYDKDFNNEADTPDNFQSRRPNTSFCFLDIRSPGLGDTAMYLCATSRPQDRTGYGYTFGSGTRLTVV.

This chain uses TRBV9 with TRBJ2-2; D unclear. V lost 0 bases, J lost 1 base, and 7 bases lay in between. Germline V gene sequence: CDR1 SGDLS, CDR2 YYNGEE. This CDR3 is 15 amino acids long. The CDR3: CASSVEGQNTGELFF. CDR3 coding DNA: TGTGCCAGCAGCGTAGAGGGCCAGAACACCGGGGAGCTGTTTTTT.

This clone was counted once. CDR3 coding DNA: TGTGCCAGCAGCCAAAGATTGGGACGGGACACCGGGGAGCTGTTTTTT. This translates into CASSQRLGRDTGELFF. The chain links TRBV3-1 (or the pseudogene TRBV3-2) to TRBJ2-2, with D perhaps assigned TRBD1 or TRBD2 (5 bases each). This CDR3 has 16 amino acids. Germline V gene sequence: CDR1 LGHDT, CDR2 YNNKEL (reference sequence). V was trimmed by 2 bases and J by 3 bases, leaving 13 bases between them.

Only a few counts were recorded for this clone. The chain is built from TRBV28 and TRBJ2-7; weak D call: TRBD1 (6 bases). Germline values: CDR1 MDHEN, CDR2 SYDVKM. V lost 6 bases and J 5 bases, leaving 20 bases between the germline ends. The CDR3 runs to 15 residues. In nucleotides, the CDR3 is TGTGCCAGCAGCCTCGGGACATTCCTAAAGAACGAGCAGTACTTC. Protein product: CASSLGTFLKNEQYF.

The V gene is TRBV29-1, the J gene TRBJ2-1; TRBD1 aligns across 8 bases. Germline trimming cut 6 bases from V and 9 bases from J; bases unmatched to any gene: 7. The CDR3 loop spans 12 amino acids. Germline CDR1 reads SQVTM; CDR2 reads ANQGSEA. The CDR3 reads CSVRGQVGEQFF. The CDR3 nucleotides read TGCAGCGTCAGGGGACAGGTTGGTGAGCAGTTCTTC.